This TCR beta chain was captured in a study of Graves' ophthalmopathy and Graves' hyperthyroidism (dated by TCRdb to 2016 to 2019). With respect to the entire study: Peripheral blood was collected before any treatment was given, at the time of initial diagnosis. In roughly 6 hyperthyroidism patients, T-cell repertoires of thyroid tissue and blood were compared. For independent validation, a separate cohort was made up of 18 to 20 hyperthyroidism patients plus 17 patients who later progressed from hyperthyroidism to ophthalmopathy. A discovery set of 95 to 100 patients (roughly 43 ophthalmopathy, about 59 stable hyperthyroidism) was enrolled to explore V-J signatures distinguishing ophthalmopathy from hyperthyroidism. The study used signatures of the TCR beta repertoire to tell Graves' ophthalmopathy apart from Graves' hyperthyroidism and to predict which patients would progress to ophthalmopathy. Following sample collection, hyperthyroidism patients were given methimazole at a starting dose of 30 mg daily, and ophthalmopathy patients were given high-dose intravenous methylprednisolone. In total, around 130 blood samples were TCR-sequenced: approximately 40 ophthalmopathy, approximately 80 hyperthyroidism and roughly 17 hyperthyroidism-to-ophthalmopathy patients. What the authors observed across the whole study: In validation, the model predicted ophthalmopathy progression with about 71% sensitivity and around 72% specificity; more than ten predicted patients were CT-confirmed with GO in a median of around 6.5 months. No statistical method was used to set the sample size in advance, and the investigators knew which group each participant was assigned to. In cross-validation, the 13-signature model distinguished ophthalmopathy from stable hyperthyroidism with 85% to 90% sensitivity and around 81% specificity, and in the test set the corresponding values were roughly 80% and 76%. Most of the expanded thyroid clonotypes with a frequency above 0.001 were also detected in blood, and it was suggested that the thyroid immune response may be reflected by blood repertoires.

For repertoire sequencing, the TCR beta CDR3 regions were amplified from RNA transcripts. HTBI primers and the Qiagen OneStep RT-PCR kit were used in a first-round RT-PCR, which was followed by a second-round multiplex PCR, size selection and purification. Libraries were sequenced on an Illumina HiSeq2000 using paired-end 100 bp reads. The paper's data handling went like this. SOAPnuke was used to process the reads, throwing out any read that had adapters, had uncalled bases, had a mean Phred below 15, or lacked an exact constant-primer or identifier match. High-quality paired reads were merged with COPE v1.2.5. Each unique nucleotide sequence was defined as a clonotype, and clonotypes were aligned to IMGT TRB V, D and J references with MiTCR v1.1. The analysis was limited to V-J combinations with a frequency above 0.0001, which together covered just over 98% of the repertoires. For each V-J combination, a TCR clonal expansion and chaos score was defined as the ratio of F50 clonal expansion to chaos observed in the TCRdist matrix. Features were reduced by Welch's t-statistics and random forest to around 13 V-J combinations, which fed a naive Bayes classifier. The Morisita-Horn index was used to measure how similar the thyroid and blood repertoires were. TCRdb reanalyzed the raw reads on its own, using fastp at Q25 for trimming and MiXCR for clone calling, and kept in-frame beta chains. Each CDR3 protein gets just one entry, which takes the most common genes and DNA from the rows behind it. TCRdb's processing, not the authors', yielded these V and J calls. This sample is represented by about 700,000 distinct CDR3 sequences; approximately 40% of them were singletons. The ten largest clones capture 35% to 55% of the sample.

The ophthalmopathy patients had moderately to severely active disease, with a Clinical Activity Score of 3 or higher, a NOSPECS grade of 4 or higher, and a disease duration of less than 3 months. Patients with other autoimmune diseases, uncontrolled infections, pregnancy or lactation were excluded. Diagnosis was based on clinical symptoms, serum thyroxine, TRAb, thyroid ultrasound and orbital computed tomography. Ficoll-Paque density gradient centrifugation was used to isolate PBMCs from about 9 ml of fresh peripheral blood. Trizol reagent was used to extract the total RNA, and its quality was then checked on an Agilent 2100 Bioanalyzer. V drops 4 bases and J drops 3 bases, leaving 6 bases in between. The CDR1 and CDR2 encoded by the germline V gene (reference sequence) are DFQATT and SNEGSKA. The CDR3 has 11 amino acids, counting the end cysteine and phenylalanine. Kept here is only the CDR3 DNA, which spans 33 bases and is read in frame from base 1.

There are many counts of this clonotype. Its recognized antigen is unknown. No base qualities exist here, and no much larger clone lies one base off it. The source material was peripheral blood. This TCR was sampled from an adult man with Graves' ophthalmopathy. The V gene is TRBV20-1 and the J gene is TRBJ1-2; there is no confident call for the D gene. CDR3 loop: CSATTDYGYTF. The DNA sequence is given as TGCAGTGCTACCACAGACTATGGCTACACCTTC.